The 22 T cell receptor beta chains listed next were all sequenced from one sample in a study of cytomegalovirus exposure and HLA in healthy donors. The PCR was carried out with 60 Vbeta primers and 13 Jbeta primers. Generated by immunoSEQ multiplex PCR, the TCRdb table keeps only in-frame clones and is missing some. The sample includes approximately 100,000 clones, around 80% of them seen just once. The specimen was PBMCs. These receptors originate from a man between 60 and 75 years old in good health and CMV-seropositive.

The genes are TRBV27 and TRBJ1-1; possible D gene TRBD1, 5 bases. Trimming took 3 bases from V and 7 from J, leaving 12 bases between them. CDR1 is MNHEY, CDR2 SMNVEV, per germline (reference sequence). This CDR3 spans 13 amino acids. This chain's CDR3 is CASSLFGTSEAFF. The CDR3 bases are TGTGCCAGCAGTTTGTTTGGGACTAGTGAAGCTTTCTTT.

The chain is built from TRBV27 and TRBJ2-7; the D gene is possibly TRBD1 (5 bases). The CDR3 is made up of 15 amino acids. V gave up 6 bases and J gave up 3 bases, with 18 bases separating them. Germline V gene lookup returns CDR1 MNHEY and CDR2 SMNVEV (reference sequence). The CDR3 reads CASRGRVDSVYEQYF. CDR3 in DNA: TGTGCCAGCAGAGGTAGGGTCGACAGTGTCTACGAGCAGTACTTC.

This rearrangement joins TRBV27 to TRBJ2-7; 8 nucleotides line up with TRBD2. V trimming: 5 bases; J trimming: 6 bases; junction bases outside the gene matches: 9. This CDR3 is built from 14 residues. CDR1 and CDR2 (germline): MNHEY, SMNVEV (reference sequence). CDR3 nucleotides: TGTGCCAGCAGTCCGATCGGGGGGGCTGCCGAGCAGTACTTC. Protein sequence: CASSPIGGAAEQYF.

CDR3: CASSVGTTNTGELFF. CDR3 in DNA: TGTGCCAGCAGCGTAGGTACAACGAACACCGGGGAGCTGTTTTTT. This rearrangement joins TRBV9 to TRBJ2-2; no definite D call. Germline V CDR1 and CDR2: SGDLS, YYNGEE. V dropped 0 bases and J dropped 0 bases, with 6 bases sitting between them. The CDR3 length is 15 residues.

CDR3 sequence: CASSAGGQEYEQYF. The CDR3 nucleotides read TGTGCCAGCAGTGCAGGGGGCCAGGAATACGAGCAGTACTTC. V usage is TRBV6-1 and J usage is TRBJ2-7, with 8 positions matching TRBD1. The CDR3 totals 14 residues. V shed 4 bases and J 4 bases; nucleotides not matched to a gene: 6. From germline, CDR1 is MNHNS and CDR2 SASEGT.

This chain joins TRBV6-5 and TRBJ2-7; maybe TRBD2 (5 bases). The CDR3 length is 15 residues. Germline loops: CDR1 MNHEY, CDR2 SVGAGI. Trimming cost V 0 bases and J 3 bases, with 12 bases left between them. For the CDR3, the DNA is TGTGCCAGCAGTTACTCGAGAGGGATAAGCTACGAGCAGTACTTC. Amino acids: CASSYSRGISYEQYF.

CDR3 coding DNA: TGTGCCAGCAGGGGGCCCGGGACAGGTCTATACAATGAGCAGTTCTTC. Translated, it gives CASRGPGTGLYNEQFF. The chain is built from TRBV27 and TRBJ2-1, with TRBD1 matching 8 bases. This CDR3 is 16 amino acids long. The germline V gene has CDR1 MNHEY and CDR2 SMNVEV (reference sequence). Losses at the gene ends were 6 bases for V and 4 bases for J; bases not matched to a gene: 11.

In its sample, this clone was seen a few times. The rearrangement uses TRBV4-3 and TRBJ2-2; 10 nucleotides agree with TRBD1. Germline lookup yields CDR1 LGHNA and CDR2 YSLEER. The trim removed 5 bases at V and 4 bases at J, leaving 4 bases unmatched. The CDR3 is made up of 15 amino acids. The CDR3 DNA reads TGCGCCAGCAGCTGGGACAGGGGCCGCACCGGGGAGCTGTTTTTT. This encodes CASSWDRGRTGELFF.

V gene TRBV5-1 combines with J gene TRBJ2-3; D is possibly TRBD2 (5 bases). V lost 4 bases and J lost 5, with 14 bases in between. Germline values: CDR1 SGHRS, CDR2 YFSETQ. CDR3 length: 14 residues. CDR3 DNA: TGCGCCAGCAGCAGGAGTTACGGACTAGATACGCAGTATTTT. This codes for CASSRSYGLDTQYF.

The chain carries TRBV19 and TRBJ2-1; the match to TRBD1 covers 9 bases. V trimming: 7 bases; J trimming: 2 bases; junction bases outside the gene matches: 6. CDR1 LNHDA and CDR2 SQIVND come from the germline V gene (reference sequence). This CDR3 is 15 amino acids long. This chain's CDR3 is CASTTGTGTYNEQFF. In nucleotides, the CDR3 is TGTGCCAGTACTACCGGGACAGGGACCTACAATGAGCAGTTCTTC.

The chain combines TRBV30 with TRBJ2-5, with a tentative D call TRBD2 (6 bases). Deletions cut 4 bases from V and 2 bases from J, with 14 bases between. There are 14 residues in the CDR3. Germline V CDR1 and CDR2: GTSNPN, SVGIG (reference sequence). The CDR3 DNA follows: TGTGCCTGGATCGGGGTAGCGGCTCAAGAGACCCAGTACTTC. Translation: CAWIGVAAQETQYF.

V is TRBV11-3 and J is TRBJ2-2; 7 nucleotides align to TRBD2. Germline trimming cut 3 bases from V and 0 bases from J; bases unmatched to any gene: 1. The germline V gene encodes CDR1 SGHNT and CDR2 YENEEA. CDR3 length equals 15 residues. The CDR3, as DNA: TGTGCCAGCAGCTTTAGCGGGCCGAACACCGGGGAGCTGTTTTTT. As protein: CASSFSGPNTGELFF. The full variable domain, rest sourced from reference TRBV11-3 and TRBJ2-2, is EAGVVQSPRYKIIEKKQPVAFWCNPISGHNTLYWYLQNLGQGPELLIRYENEEAVDDSQLPKDRFSAERLKGVDSTLKIQPAELGDSAVYLCASSFSGPNTGELFFGEGSRLTVL.

V and J are TRBV9 and TRBJ1-3, with 8 bases matching TRBD1. The V segment lost 1 base and the J segment 4 bases; nucleotides outside the gene matches: 4. Germline lookup yields CDR1 SGDLS and CDR2 YYNGEE. The CDR3 totals 15 residues. CDR3: CASSVSGTGGNTIYF. CDR3 DNA sequence: TGTGCCAGCAGCGTATCCGGGACAGGAGGAAACACCATATATTTT.

A single count supports this clone. This chain joins TRBV2 and TRBJ2-5, with D possibly being TRBD2 (5 bases). Germline V gene data show CDR1 as SNHLY and CDR2 as FYNNEI. This CDR3 region has 14 residues. Between the trimmed V and J ends, which lost 5 bases and 5 bases, there was a span of 15 bases. The DNA of the CDR3 is TGTGCCAGCAGTAAGGAGGCCCTTCAGGAGACCCAGTACTTC. Translated, it gives CASSKEALQETQYF.

The chain is built from TRBV2 and TRBJ1-5; TRBD1 might be the D (6 bases). Deletions cut 6 bases from V and 2 bases from J, with 14 bases between. CDR1 is SNHLY and CDR2 is FYNNEI in the germline V gene. The CDR3 has 15 residues. DNA of the CDR3: TGTGCCAGCAGGGAACAGGGTGGGGGCAATCAGCCCCAGCATTTT. This encodes CASREQGGGNQPQHF.

The chain links TRBV4-2 to TRBJ2-5; D perhaps matches TRBD2 (5 bases). V lost 0 bases and J lost 5, with 16 bases in between. Germline V gene lookup returns CDR1 LGHNA and CDR2 YNFKEQ. The CDR3 is made up of 16 amino acids. The DNA for the CDR3 is TGTGCCAGCAGCCAAGATGGAGGTCTTCTTAGGGAGACCCAGTACTTC. It translates to CASSQDGGLLRETQYF.

V and J are TRBV14 and TRBJ2-1, with D tentatively TRBD2 (7 bases). This CDR3 comprises 17 residues. CDR1 is SGHDN and CDR2 is FVKESK in the germline V gene. The V end was cut by 1 base, the J end by 5 bases, with 18 bases between. DNA for the CDR3: TGTGCCAGCAGCCAAGGTGTCGGGGGGCGCACTAACAATGAGCAGTTCTTC. The encoded protein is CASSQGVGGRTNNEQFF.

The chain is built from TRBV5-1 and TRBJ2-3; 7 nucleotides agree with TRBD2. V lost 4 bases to trimming and J lost 1 base; unmatched junction nucleotides: 12. CDR3 length equals 17 residues. The germline gives CDR1 SGHRS, CDR2 YFSETQ. CDR3 DNA sequence: TGCGCCAGCAGCCCCCCCGCTAGCGGTTTCCGCACAGATACGCAGTATTTT. Amino acid sequence: CASSPPASGFRTDTQYF.

This clone was recorded once. The V and J genes are TRBV27 and TRBJ2-7; TRBD1 is a possible D gene (5 bases). The germline V gene encodes CDR1 MNHEY and CDR2 SMNVEV (reference sequence). This CDR3 has 13 residues. With 10 bases removed from V and 4 bases from J, the gap between germline ends came to 17 bases. The CDR3 DNA reads TGTGCCACCCGACCGGCAGGGCTATACGAGCAGTACTTC. Translation gives CATRPAGLYEQYF.

The sample holds a few counts of this clone. The J gene is TRBJ1-5, the V gene TRBV6-1; a weak D match, TRBD1 (5 bases). The CDR3 contains 13 residues. Trimming took 4 bases from V and 3 from J, leaving 7 bases between them. Germline values: CDR1 MNHNS, CDR2 SASEGT. CDR3 DNA sequence: TGTGCCAGCAGTGGACAGAACAATCAGCCCCAGCATTTT. Translated, it gives CASSGQNNQPQHF.

The chain recombines TRBV25-1 with TRBJ1-6; D might be TRBD1 (6 bases). Between the trimmed V and J ends, which lost 1 base and 7 bases, there was a span of 11 bases. The length of the CDR3 is 15 residues. The germline gives CDR1 MGHDK, CDR2 SYGVNS. The CDR3 bases are TGTGCCAGCAGTGAATGGAAGGGGGAAAATTCACCCCTCCACTTT. Residues: CASSEWKGENSPLHF.

The gene calls are TRBV9 and TRBJ2-7; 7 bases align to TRBD1. Germline V lookup: CDR1 SGDLS, CDR2 YYNGEE. The CDR3 sequence is 15 residues long. J gave up 3 bases and V 0 bases, and 6 bases lay outside the gene matches. CDR3 nucleotide sequence: TGTGCCAGCAGCGTAGGAGGGACAGAGAGCTACGAGCAGTACTTC. Translated, it gives CASSVGGTESYEQYF.